These 30 T cell receptor beta chains share one sample of origin, sequenced in a study of cytomegalovirus exposure and HLA in healthy donors (TCRdb year 2017). Library generation was performed with the immunoSEQ multiplex PCR assay. The multiplex PCR relied on a mix of 60 forward primers for TCR Vbeta segments and 13 reverse primers for TCR Jbeta segments. TCRdb's version of the immuneACCESS table is confined to in-frame rearrangements and falls short of the full clone set. An unresolved V gene accounts for under half of the shortfall where checked; the remainder is of unknown origin. A total of about 180,000 clones appear in this sample, around 82% of them only once. The biggest ten clones account for 2% to 2.5% of the sample. Material: PBMCs. Receptors were obtained from a man between 60 and 75 years old in good health and CMV-seronegative.

V is TRBV7-6 and J is TRBJ2-7, with D possibly matching TRBD2 (5 bases). Trimming left V 5 bases short and J 3 bases short, with 17 bases between. The germline V gene has CDR1 SGHVS and CDR2 FNYEAQ. This CDR3 has 15 amino acids. The CDR3 coding sequence is TGTGCCAGCAGCCTCGGAGGCTCTCCCAACTACGAGCAGTACTTC. This gives the protein CASSLGGSPNYEQYF.

The V call is TRBV2, the J call TRBJ2-3; a possible D gene is TRBD2 (5 bases). This CDR3 comprises 15 residues. Germline V gives CDR1 SNHLY, CDR2 FYNNEI. Trimming removed 7 bases from V and 0 bases from J, with 14 bases in between. The CDR3, as DNA: TGTGCCAGCACTATTCAAGCGGCGAGCACAGATACGCAGTATTTT. This encodes CASTIQAASTDTQYF.

This rearrangement joins TRBV5-1 to TRBJ2-5; possible D gene TRBD1, 6 bases. Trimming took 2 bases from V and 11 from J, leaving 22 bases between them. Germline V CDR1 and CDR2: SGHRS, YFSETQ. This CDR3 spans 15 amino acids. CDR3 in DNA: TGCGCCAGCAGCTTCCCCGGGACATCCGAGAGGGAGCAGTACTTC. Encoded protein: CASSFPGTSEREQYF.

The chain recombines TRBV19 with TRBJ1-5, with 7 bases lining up with TRBD1. CDR1 is LNHDA and CDR2 is SQIVND in the germline V gene (reference sequence). CDR3 length equals 13 residues. The V segment lost 7 bases and the J segment 5 bases; nucleotides outside the gene matches: 5. The CDR3 here is CASNLGQDQPQHF. Written as DNA, the CDR3 is TGTGCCAGTAACTTAGGACAGGATCAGCCCCAGCATTTT. The full variable domain, rest sourced from reference TRBV19 and TRBJ1-5, is DGGITQSPKYLFRKEGQNVTLSCEQNLNHDAMYWYRQDPGQGLRLIYYSQIVNDFQKGDIAEGYSVSREKKESFPLTVTSAQKNPTAFYLCASNLGQDQPQHFGDGTRLSIL.

The rearrangement joins TRBV5-4 to TRBJ1-3; 9 nucleotides agree with TRBD1. Germline V gene data show CDR1 as SGHNT and CDR2 as YYREEE (reference sequence). The CDR3 extends over 15 amino acids. The J segment lost 4 bases and the V segment lost 4 bases, leaving 6 bases of the junction unmatched. CDR3 coding DNA: TGTGCCAGCAGCCAGGACAGGGGAGACGGAAACACCATATATTTT. Encoded protein: CASSQDRGDGNTIYF. The full variable domain, completed using reference TRBV5-4 and TRBJ1-3, is ETGVTQSPTHLIKTRGQQVTLRCSSQSGHNTVSWYQQALGQGPQFIFQYYREEENGRGNFPPRFSGLQFPNYSSELNVNALELDDSALYLCASSQDRGDGNTIYFGEGSWLTVV.

This rearrangement joins TRBV5-8 to TRBJ1-2; TRBD1 agrees at 7 bases. The germline V gene encodes CDR1 SGHTS and CDR2 YDEGEE. This CDR3 has 14 residues. The trim removed 5 bases at V and 0 bases at J, leaving 4 bases unmatched. DNA of the CDR3: TGTGCCAGCAGGAGGACAGGCTCTAACTATGGCTACACCTTC. This codes for CASRRTGSNYGYTF.

The chain couples TRBV10-3 to TRBJ2-7; TRBD2 agrees at 7 bases. Germline assignment: CDR1 ENHRY and CDR2 SYGVKD. The trim removed 0 bases at V and 2 bases at J, leaving 4 bases unmatched. This CDR3 comprises 15 residues. CDR3 in DNA: TGTGCCATCAGTGAGTCCGGCGGGGGTACCTACGAGCAGTACTTC. This codes for CAISESGGGTYEQYF.

Notes on this clone: One end of the junction does not line up with germline, which may come from a read error. The V and J genes are TRBV4-1 and TRBJ1-5, with 7 bases aligning to TRBD1. This CDR3 contains 17 residues. Germline V gives CDR1 MGHRA, CDR2 YSYEKL. CDR3 sequence reads: CASSHRQGGLSNQPQNF. The DNA for the CDR3 is TGCGCCAGCAGCCACCGACAGGGTGGATTAAGCAATCAGCCCCAGAATTTT.

The V gene is TRBV19, the J gene TRBJ1-5; TRBD1 aligns across 7 bases. The V and J ends lost 5 bases and 0 bases, in that order; junction bases with no gene match: 4. The CDR3 extends over 15 amino acids. Per the germline V gene, CDR1 is LNHDA and CDR2 is SQIVND (reference sequence). The DNA of the CDR3 is TGTGCCAGTAGTGGACAGGCCCATAGCAATCAGCCCCAGCATTTT. Its translation: CASSGQAHSNQPQHF.

The V and J genes are TRBV5-1 and TRBJ2-2; D uncertain. Per germline, CDR1 SGHRS and CDR2 YFSETQ. The CDR3 sequence is 16 residues long. Trimming took 2 bases from V and 0 from J, leaving 11 bases between them. The CDR3 spells CASSLQTQANTGELFF. As DNA, the CDR3 is TGCGCCAGCAGCTTACAGACCCAAGCGAACACCGGGGAGCTGTTTTTT.

V is TRBV27 and J is TRBJ2-5; 11 nucleotides line up with TRBD2. Germline V gene sequence: CDR1 MNHEY, CDR2 SMNVEV (reference sequence). The trim removed 6 bases at V and 1 base at J, leaving 7 bases unmatched. CDR3 length equals 16 residues. CDR3 sequence reads: CASSLSGTSGQETQYF. CDR3 DNA: TGTGCCAGCAGCCTGTCCGGGACTAGCGGCCAAGAGACCCAGTACTTC.

Worth noting for this clone: Mismatch with germline at one junction end may stem from a read error. The gene calls are TRBV29-1 and TRBJ2-2; a possible D gene is TRBD2 (5 bases). This CDR3 contains 15 residues. The V gene's germline CDR1 is SQVTM and CDR2 ANQGSEA. The CDR3 is CSVEEGRANTGELFF. In DNA form, the CDR3 reads TGCAGCGTTGAAGAAGGGCGAGCGAACACCGGGGAGTTGTTTTTT.

This chain uses TRBV29-1 with TRBJ2-3, with D possibly matching TRBD2 (6 bases). Germline V lookup: CDR1 SQVTM, CDR2 ANQGSEA. This CDR3 is built from 14 residues. Deletions cut 4 bases from V and 5 bases from J, with 16 bases between. For the CDR3, the DNA is TGCAGCGTTGGGGGGGACGCTAGGATAGATACGCAGTATTTT. Protein: CSVGGDARIDTQYF.

The genes are TRBV7-3 and TRBJ2-2, with a weak D call TRBD2 (5 bases). The V and J ends lost 5 bases and 5 bases respectively, with 9 bases between them. The CDR3 loop spans 13 amino acids. The germline CDR1 and CDR2 sequences are SGHTA and FQGTGA. CDR3 DNA: TGTGCCAGCAGCCTAAGCGGTACCGGGGAGCTGTTTTTT. Protein sequence: CASSLSGTGELFF.

J is TRBJ2-2 and V is TRBV5-4; D may be TRBD2 (5 bases). Trimming cost V 1 base and J 1 base, with 8 bases left between them. From germline, CDR1 is SGHNT and CDR2 YYREEE (reference sequence). The CDR3 is 15 amino acids. CDR3 DNA sequence: TGTGCCAGCAGCTTGAGCGGAGTGAACACCGGGGAGCTGTTTTTT. This codes for CASSLSGVNTGELFF. Full variable domain (outside the CDR3, taken from reference TRBV5-4 and TRBJ2-2): ETGVTQSPTHLIKTRGQQVTLRCSSQSGHNTVSWYQQALGQGPQFIFQYYREEENGRGNFPPRFSGLQFPNYSSELNVNALELDDSALYLCASSLSGVNTGELFFGEGSRLTVL.

This sequence joins TRBV4-1 and TRBJ2-4; TRBD2 is a possible D gene (6 bases). CDR1 is MGHRA and CDR2 is YSYEKL in the germline V gene. V lost 1 base, J lost 1 base, and 14 bases lay in between. This CDR3 has 17 residues. CDR3 DNA: TGCGCCAGCAGCCAAGGACCTAGCGCGGGGGCCAAAAACATTCAGTACTTC. It is translated as CASSQGPSAGAKNIQYF.

A word on this clone: A read error is possible here, since a much larger clone lies one base away. This rearrangement joins TRBV4-2 to TRBJ1-1; a possible D gene is TRBD1 (5 bases). V was shortened by 2 bases and J by 6 bases, with 13 bases between the two germline ends. Germline-derived CDR1 and CDR2 are LGHNA and YNFKEQ. The length of the CDR3 is 14 residues. Here the CDR3 DNA reads TGTGCCAGCAGCCAATCCACAGGTATTGCTGAAGCTTTCTTT. Translated, it gives CASSQSTGIAEAFF.

To note about this clone: One end of the junction is discordant with germline, which a read error may explain. The chain couples TRBV5-1 to TRBJ2-7, with TRBD1 matching 9 bases. There are 14 residues in the CDR3. CDR1 is SGHRS, CDR2 YFSETQ, per germline. Here the CDR3 reads CASSFRDRAYGQYF. CDR3 sequence (DNA): TGCGCCAGCAGCTTCCGGGACAGGGCTTACGGGCAGTACTTC.

V gene TRBV5-1 combines with J gene TRBJ1-5; D uncertain. Germline CDR1 reads SGHRS; CDR2 reads YFSETQ. The CDR3 consists of 11 residues. Trimming cost V 3 bases and J 15 bases, with 13 bases left between them. CDR3 coding DNA: TGCGCCAGCAGCTCATCGAGGTTGCGGCATTTT. Translating it yields CASSSSRLRHF.

The CDR3 reads CASSHGTASYEQYF. The CDR3 coding sequence is TGTGCCAGCAGTCACGGGACAGCCAGCTACGAGCAGTACTTC. This chain links TRBV27 with TRBJ2-7; TRBD1 matches at 7 bases. The CDR3 length is 14 residues. With 5 bases clipped from V and 3 bases from J, the junction kept 7 bases outside the gene matches. Germline lookup yields CDR1 MNHEY and CDR2 SMNVEV (reference sequence).

V and J are TRBV5-1 and TRBJ2-5, with a tentative D call TRBD2 (5 bases). Gene TRBJ2-7 matches the end of the DNA better, so the J call may be wrong. Germline assignment: CDR1 SGHRS and CDR2 YFSETQ. The CDR3 extends over 15 amino acids. This chain's CDR3 is CASSLAGERRYEQYF. CDR3 bases: TGCGCCAGCAGCTTGGCCGGGGAACGTCGCTACGAGCAGTACTTC.

This sequence joins TRBV28 and TRBJ2-7; 8 nucleotides agree with TRBD1. This CDR3 is built from 16 residues. V gave up 2 bases and J gave up 1 base; unmatched junction bases: 7. Germline lookup yields CDR1 MDHEN and CDR2 SYDVKM. The CDR3 region has the DNA TGTGCCAGCAGTTTACCCACAGGGGGTTATTCCTACGAGCAGTACTTC. Translating it yields CASSLPTGGYSYEQYF.

The chain joins TRBV5-1 to TRBJ1-5; unclear D gene. Per germline, CDR1 SGHRS and CDR2 YFSETQ. This CDR3 spans 14 amino acids. Between the trimmed V and J ends, which lost 1 base and 5 bases, there was a span of 10 bases. The CDR3 here is CASSLSGEDQPQHF. The CDR3 DNA reads TGCGCCAGCAGCTTGAGTGGAGAGGATCAGCCCCAGCATTTT.

The chain links TRBV2 to TRBJ2-3, with 8 bases lining up with TRBD1. In germline, CDR1 is SNHLY, CDR2 FYNNEI. This CDR3 has 17 residues. V trimming: 6 bases; J trimming: 3 bases; junction bases outside the gene matches: 14. The CDR3 reads CASRTDTDRDRTDTQYF. In DNA form, the CDR3 reads TGTGCCAGCAGAACGGATACGGACAGGGACCGTACAGATACGCAGTATTTT.

The chain has TRBV4-1 and TRBJ2-5, with TRBD2 matching over 14 bases. TRBJ2-7 matches the DNA end more closely, so the J call is doubtful. Germline values: CDR1 MGHRA, CDR2 YSYEKL. The CDR3 loop spans 17 amino acids. CDR3 amino acids: CASSQDRTSGRSYEQYF. The CDR3 DNA reads as TGCGCCAGCAGCCAAGATCGGACTAGCGGGAGGTCCTACGAGCAGTACTTC.

This clone was seen a single time. The chain carries TRBV29-1 and TRBJ2-5, with TRBD2 matching over 13 bases. The CDR3 runs to 14 residues. Germline V CDR1 and CDR2: SQVTM, ANQGSEA. V lost 7 bases to trimming and J lost 2 bases; unmatched junction nucleotides: 4. CDR3 loop: CSARLAGGQETQYF. In DNA form, the CDR3 reads TGCAGCGCCCGACTAGCGGGGGGTCAAGAGACCCAGTACTTC.

The chain combines TRBV7-9 with TRBJ2-1; TRBD1 agrees at 8 bases. CDR1 and CDR2 (germline): SEHNR, FQNEAQ (reference sequence). After removal of 5 bases from V and 8 bases from J, the junction contained 11 bases not matched to a gene. The CDR3 has 15 amino acids. The CDR3 protein is CASSPRTGHGHEQFF. DNA of the CDR3: TGTGCCAGCAGCCCACGGACAGGGCACGGGCATGAGCAGTTCTTC.

This chain joins TRBV19 and TRBJ2-1; 7 bases agree with TRBD1. The V and J ends lost 6 bases and 2 bases, in that order; junction bases with no gene match: 7. Per germline, CDR1 LNHDA and CDR2 SQIVND (reference sequence). This CDR3 spans 15 amino acids. CDR3 region: CASRLNRGTYNEQFF. DNA for the CDR3: TGTGCCAGTAGACTGAACAGGGGCACCTACAATGAGCAGTTCTTC. The full variable domain, its missing parts supplied by reference TRBV19 and TRBJ2-1, is DGGITQSPKYLFRKEGQNVTLSCEQNLNHDAMYWYRQDPGQGLRLIYYSQIVNDFQKGDIAEGYSVSREKKESFPLTVTSAQKNPTAFYLCASRLNRGTYNEQFFGPGTRLTVL.

This chain connects TRBV4-2 to TRBJ1-2; 9 bases line up with TRBD1. CDR1 LGHNA and CDR2 YNFKEQ come from the germline V gene. This CDR3 spans 15 amino acids. V lost 1 base, J lost 1 base, and 1 base stayed unmatched. The CDR3 DNA reads TGTGCCAGCAGCCAAGGGACAGGGGATAACTATGGCTACACCTTC. It specifies CASSQGTGDNYGYTF.

This clone was counted a single time. The CDR3 here is CASSLVSGGPQETQYF. In DNA, the CDR3 is TGCGCCAGCAGCTTGGTTAGCGGGGGGCCTCAAGAGACCCAGTACTTC. V usage is TRBV5-1 and J usage is TRBJ2-5; 10 bases line up with TRBD2. CDR1 and CDR2 from the germline V gene are SGHRS and YFSETQ. J was trimmed by 2 bases and V by 0 bases; bases with no gene match: 4. CDR3 length: 16 amino acids.